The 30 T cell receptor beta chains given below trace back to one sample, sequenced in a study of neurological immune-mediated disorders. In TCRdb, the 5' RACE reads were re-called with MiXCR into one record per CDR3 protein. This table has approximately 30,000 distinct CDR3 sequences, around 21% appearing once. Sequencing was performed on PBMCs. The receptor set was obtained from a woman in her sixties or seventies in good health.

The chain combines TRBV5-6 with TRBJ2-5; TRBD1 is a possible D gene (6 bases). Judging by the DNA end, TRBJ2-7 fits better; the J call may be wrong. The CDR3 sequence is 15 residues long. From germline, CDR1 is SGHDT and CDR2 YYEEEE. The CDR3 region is CASSFYRTDTYEQYF. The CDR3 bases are TGTGCCAGCAGCTTTTACCGGACAGATACCTACGAGCAGTACTTC.

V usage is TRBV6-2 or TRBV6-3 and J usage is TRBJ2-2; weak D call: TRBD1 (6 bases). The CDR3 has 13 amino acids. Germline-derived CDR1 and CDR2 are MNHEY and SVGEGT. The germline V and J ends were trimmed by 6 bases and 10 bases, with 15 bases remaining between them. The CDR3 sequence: CASRVQGAQELFF. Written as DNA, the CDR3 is TGTGCCAGCAGGGTACAGGGTGCCCAGGAGCTGTTTTTT.

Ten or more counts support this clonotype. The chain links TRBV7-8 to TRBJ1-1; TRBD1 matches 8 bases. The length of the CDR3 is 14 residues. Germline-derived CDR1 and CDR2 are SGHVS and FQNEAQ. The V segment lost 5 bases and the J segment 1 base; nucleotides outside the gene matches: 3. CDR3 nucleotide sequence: TGTGCCAGCAGCCTAGGGACAGGGAACACTGAAGCTTTCTTT. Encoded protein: CASSLGTGNTEAFF.

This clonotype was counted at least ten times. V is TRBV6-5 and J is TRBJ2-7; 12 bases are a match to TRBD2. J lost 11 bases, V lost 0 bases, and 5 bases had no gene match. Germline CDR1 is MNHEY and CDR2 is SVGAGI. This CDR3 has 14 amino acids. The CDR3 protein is CASSYSRTSGIEYF. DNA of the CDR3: TGTGCCAGCAGTTACTCGAGGACTAGCGGGATTGAGTACTTC.

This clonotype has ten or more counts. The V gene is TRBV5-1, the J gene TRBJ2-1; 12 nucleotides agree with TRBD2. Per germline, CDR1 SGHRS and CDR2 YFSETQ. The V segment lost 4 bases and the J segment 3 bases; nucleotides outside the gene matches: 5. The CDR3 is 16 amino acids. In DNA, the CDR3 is TGCGCCAGCAGCAACCAGGGACTAGCGGGCTACAATGAGCAGTTCTTC. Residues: CASSNQGLAGYNEQFF.

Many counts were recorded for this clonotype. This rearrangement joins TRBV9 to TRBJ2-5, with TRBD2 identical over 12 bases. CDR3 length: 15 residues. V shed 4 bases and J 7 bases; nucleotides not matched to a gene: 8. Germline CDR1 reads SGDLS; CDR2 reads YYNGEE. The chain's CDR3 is CASSPQTSGSLTQYF. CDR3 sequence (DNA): TGTGCCAGCAGCCCCCAGACTAGCGGGAGTTTGACCCAGTACTTC.

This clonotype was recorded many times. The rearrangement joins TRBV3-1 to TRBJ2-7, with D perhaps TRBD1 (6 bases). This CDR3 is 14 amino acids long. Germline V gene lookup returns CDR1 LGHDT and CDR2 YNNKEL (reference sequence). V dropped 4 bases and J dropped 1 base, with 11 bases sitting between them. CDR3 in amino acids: CASSPSGASYEQYF. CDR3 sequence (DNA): TGTGCCAGCAGCCCGTCAGGGGCTTCCTACGAGCAGTACTTC.

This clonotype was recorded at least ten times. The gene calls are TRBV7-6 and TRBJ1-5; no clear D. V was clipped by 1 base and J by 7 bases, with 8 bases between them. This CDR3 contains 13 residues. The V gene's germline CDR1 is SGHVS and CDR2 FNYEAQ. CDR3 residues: CASSLGGSQPQHF. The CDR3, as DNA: TGTGCCAGCAGCTTAGGAGGTTCCCAGCCCCAGCATTTT.

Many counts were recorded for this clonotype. Here the CDR3 reads CATSQAGGLGELFF. The CDR3 DNA follows: TGTGCCACCAGCCAGGCAGGGGGCCTCGGGGAGCTGTTTTTT. The chain couples TRBV24-1 to TRBJ2-2, with 8 bases fitting TRBD1. Trimming at V came to 7 bases and at J to 7 bases, leaving 7 bases not matched to a gene. This CDR3 is built from 14 residues. Germline CDR1 and CDR2: KGHDR and SFDVKD.

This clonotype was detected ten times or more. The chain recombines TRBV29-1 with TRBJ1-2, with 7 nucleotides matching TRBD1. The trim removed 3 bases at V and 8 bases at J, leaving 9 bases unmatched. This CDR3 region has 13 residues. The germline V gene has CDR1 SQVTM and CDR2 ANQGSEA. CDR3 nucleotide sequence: TGCAGCGTTGACACAGACAGGGTTGGGGGCTACACCTTC. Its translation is CSVDTDRVGGYTF. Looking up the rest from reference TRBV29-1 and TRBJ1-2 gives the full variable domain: SAVISQKPSRDICQRGTSLTIQCQVDSQVTMMFWYRQQPGQSLTLIATANQGSEATYESGFVIDKFPISRPNLTFSTLTVSNMSPEDSSIYLCSVDTDRVGGYTFGSGTRLTVV.

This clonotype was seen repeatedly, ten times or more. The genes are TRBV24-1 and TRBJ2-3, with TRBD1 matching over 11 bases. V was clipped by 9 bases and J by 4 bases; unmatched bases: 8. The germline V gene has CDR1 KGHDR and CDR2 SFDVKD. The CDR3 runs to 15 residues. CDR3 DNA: TGTGCCACCGGAGAGGACAGGGGGCTTCCAGATACGCAGTATTTT. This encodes CATGEDRGLPDTQYF.

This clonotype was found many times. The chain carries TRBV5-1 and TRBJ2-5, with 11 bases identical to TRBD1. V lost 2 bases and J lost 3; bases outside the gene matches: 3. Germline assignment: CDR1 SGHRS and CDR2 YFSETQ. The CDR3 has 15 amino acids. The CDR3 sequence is CASSFPGQGEETQYF. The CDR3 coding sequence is TGCGCCAGCAGCTTTCCGGGACAGGGGGAAGAGACCCAGTACTTC.

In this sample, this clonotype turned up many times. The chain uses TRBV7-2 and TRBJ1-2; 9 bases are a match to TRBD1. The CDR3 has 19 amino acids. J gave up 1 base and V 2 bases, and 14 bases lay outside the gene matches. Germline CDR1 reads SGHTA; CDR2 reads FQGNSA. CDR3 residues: CASSLFSTGGRASNYGYTF. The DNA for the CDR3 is TGTGCCAGCAGCTTATTCTCCACAGGGGGCCGGGCAAGTAACTATGGCTACACCTTC.

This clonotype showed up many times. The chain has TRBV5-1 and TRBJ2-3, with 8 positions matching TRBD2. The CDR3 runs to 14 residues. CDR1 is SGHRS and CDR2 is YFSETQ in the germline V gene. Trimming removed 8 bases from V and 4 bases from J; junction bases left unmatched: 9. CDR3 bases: TGCGCCAGTTCACAGCGGGAGTCCTCAGATACGCAGTATTTT. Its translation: CASSQRESSDTQYF.

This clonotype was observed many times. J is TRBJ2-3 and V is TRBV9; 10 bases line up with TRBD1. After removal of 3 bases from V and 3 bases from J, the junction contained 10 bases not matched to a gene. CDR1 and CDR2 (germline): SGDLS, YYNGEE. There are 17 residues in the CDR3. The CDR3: CASSATPGGQGTDTQYF. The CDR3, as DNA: TGTGCCAGCAGCGCGACCCCCGGGGGACAGGGGACAGATACGCAGTATTTT.

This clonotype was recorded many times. CDR3 in DNA: TGCGCCAGCAGCCCCCTAGGGGCAGAGCAGTACTTC. Residues: CASSPLGAEQYF. This chain links TRBV5-1 with TRBJ2-7, with a weak D call TRBD1 (5 bases). The CDR3 sequence is 12 residues long. Looked up from germline, CDR1 is SGHRS and CDR2 is YFSETQ. V was cut by 4 bases and J by 7 bases, with 12 bases left in between.

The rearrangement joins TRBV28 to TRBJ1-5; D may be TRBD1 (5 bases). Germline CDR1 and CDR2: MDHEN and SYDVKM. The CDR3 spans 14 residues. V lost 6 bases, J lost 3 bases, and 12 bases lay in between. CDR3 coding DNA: TGTGCCAGCAGCTGGGACGGGACCAATCAGCCCCAGCATTTT. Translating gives CASSWDGTNQPQHF.

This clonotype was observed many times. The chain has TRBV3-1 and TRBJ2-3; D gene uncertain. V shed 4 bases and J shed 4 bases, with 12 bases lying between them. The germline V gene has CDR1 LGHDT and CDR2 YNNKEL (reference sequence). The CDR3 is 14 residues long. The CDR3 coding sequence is TGTGCCAGCAGCCGCGGACCAGCCGCAGATACGCAGTATTTT. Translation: CASSRGPAADTQYF.

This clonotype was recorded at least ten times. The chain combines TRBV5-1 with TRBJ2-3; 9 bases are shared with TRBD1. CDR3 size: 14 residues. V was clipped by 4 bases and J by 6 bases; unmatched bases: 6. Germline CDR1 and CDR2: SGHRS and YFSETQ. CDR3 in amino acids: CASSPGQGRDTQYF. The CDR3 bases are TGCGCCAGCAGCCCCGGACAGGGGAGGGATACGCAGTATTTT.

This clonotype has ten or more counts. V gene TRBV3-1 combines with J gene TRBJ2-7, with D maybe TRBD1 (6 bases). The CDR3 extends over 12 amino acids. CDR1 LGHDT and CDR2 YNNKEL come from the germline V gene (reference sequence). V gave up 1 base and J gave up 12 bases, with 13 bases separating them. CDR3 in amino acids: CASSQADSRVYF. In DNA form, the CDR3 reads TGTGCCAGCAGCCAAGCGGACAGCCGTGTGTACTTC.

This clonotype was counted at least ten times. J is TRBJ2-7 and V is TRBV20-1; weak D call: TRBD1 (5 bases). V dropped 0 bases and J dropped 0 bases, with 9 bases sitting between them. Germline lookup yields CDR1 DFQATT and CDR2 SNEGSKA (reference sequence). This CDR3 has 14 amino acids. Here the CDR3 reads CSARDDRLSYEQYF. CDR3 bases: TGCAGTGCTAGAGATGACAGACTCTCCTACGAGCAGTACTTC.

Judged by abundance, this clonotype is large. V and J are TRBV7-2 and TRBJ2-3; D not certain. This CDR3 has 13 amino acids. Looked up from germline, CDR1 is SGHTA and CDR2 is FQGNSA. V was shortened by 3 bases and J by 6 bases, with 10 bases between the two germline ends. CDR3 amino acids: CASSFALRDTQYF. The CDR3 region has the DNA TGTGCCAGCAGCTTTGCCCTCCGGGATACGCAGTATTTT.

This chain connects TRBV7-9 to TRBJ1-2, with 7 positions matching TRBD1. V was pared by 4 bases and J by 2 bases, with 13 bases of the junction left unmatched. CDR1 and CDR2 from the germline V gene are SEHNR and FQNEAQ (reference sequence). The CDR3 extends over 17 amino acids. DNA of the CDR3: TGTGCCAGCAGCTCCCTATTTACCGGGGACAGCAACTATGGCTACACCTTC. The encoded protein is CASSSLFTGDSNYGYTF.

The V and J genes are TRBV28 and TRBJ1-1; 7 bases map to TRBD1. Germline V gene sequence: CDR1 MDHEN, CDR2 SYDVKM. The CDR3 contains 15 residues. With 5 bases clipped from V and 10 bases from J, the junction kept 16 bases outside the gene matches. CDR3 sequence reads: CASSPARDRVRGAFF. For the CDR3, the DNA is TGTGCCAGCAGTCCAGCCCGAGACAGGGTTCGTGGAGCTTTCTTT.

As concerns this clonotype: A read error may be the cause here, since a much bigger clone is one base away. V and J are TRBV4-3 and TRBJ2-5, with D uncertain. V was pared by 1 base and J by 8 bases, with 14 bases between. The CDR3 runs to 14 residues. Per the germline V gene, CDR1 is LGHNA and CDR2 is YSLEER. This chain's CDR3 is CASSQVPGLDTQYF. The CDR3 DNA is TGCGCCAGCAGCCAAGTGCCAGGTTTGGATACCCAGTACTTC.

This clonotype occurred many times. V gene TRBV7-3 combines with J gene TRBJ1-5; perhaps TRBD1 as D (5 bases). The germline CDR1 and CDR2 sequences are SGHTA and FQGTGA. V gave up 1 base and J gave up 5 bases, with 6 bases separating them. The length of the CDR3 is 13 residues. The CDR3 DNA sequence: TGTGCCAGCAGCTTAAAGACAGATCAGCCCCAGCATTTT. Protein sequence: CASSLKTDQPQHF.

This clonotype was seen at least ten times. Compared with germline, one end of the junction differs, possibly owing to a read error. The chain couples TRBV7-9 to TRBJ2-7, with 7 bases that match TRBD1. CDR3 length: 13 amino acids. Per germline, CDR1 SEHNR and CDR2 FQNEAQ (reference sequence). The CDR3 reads CASSLVEGQPGIF. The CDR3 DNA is TGTGCCAGCAGCTTAGTTGAGGGACAGCCAGGGATATTC.

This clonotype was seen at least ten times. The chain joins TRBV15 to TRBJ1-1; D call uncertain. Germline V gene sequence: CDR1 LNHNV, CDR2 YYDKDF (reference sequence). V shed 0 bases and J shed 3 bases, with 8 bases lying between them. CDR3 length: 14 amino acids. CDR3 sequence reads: CATSRDQWDTEAFF. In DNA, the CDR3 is TGTGCCACCAGCAGAGATCAGTGGGACACTGAAGCTTTCTTT.

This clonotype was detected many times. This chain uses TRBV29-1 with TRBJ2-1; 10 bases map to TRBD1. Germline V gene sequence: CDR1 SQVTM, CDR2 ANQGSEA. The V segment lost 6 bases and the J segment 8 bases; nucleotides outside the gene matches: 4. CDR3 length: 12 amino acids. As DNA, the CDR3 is TGCAGCGTGGGACAGGGGTTAGATGAGCAGTTCTTC. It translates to CSVGQGLDEQFF.

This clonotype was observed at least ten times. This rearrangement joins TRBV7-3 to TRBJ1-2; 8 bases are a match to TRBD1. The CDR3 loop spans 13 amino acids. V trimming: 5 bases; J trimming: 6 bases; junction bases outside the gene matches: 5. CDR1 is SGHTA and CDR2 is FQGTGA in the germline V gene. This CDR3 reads CASSPTGVDGYTF. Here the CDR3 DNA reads TGTGCCAGCAGCCCGACAGGGGTTGATGGCTACACCTTC.